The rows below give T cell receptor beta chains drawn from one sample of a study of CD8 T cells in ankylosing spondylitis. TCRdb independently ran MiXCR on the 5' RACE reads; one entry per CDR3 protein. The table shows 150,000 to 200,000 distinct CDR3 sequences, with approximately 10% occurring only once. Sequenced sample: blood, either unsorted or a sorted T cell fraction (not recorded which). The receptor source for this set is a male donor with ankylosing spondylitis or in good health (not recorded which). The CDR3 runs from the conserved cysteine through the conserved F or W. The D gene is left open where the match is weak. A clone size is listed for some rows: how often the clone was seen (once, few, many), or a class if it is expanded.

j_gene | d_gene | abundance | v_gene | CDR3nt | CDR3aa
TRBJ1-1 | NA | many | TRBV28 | TGTGCCAGCAGGGGTAGGCCGGAAGCTTTCTTT | CASRGRPEAFF
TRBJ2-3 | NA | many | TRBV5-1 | TGCGCCAGCAGCCCGAGGGACCTCCGCACAGATACGCAGTATTTT | CASSPRDLRTDTQYF
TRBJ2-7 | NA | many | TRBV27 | TGTGCCAGCAGTATCTCGGGGACCTCCTACGAGCAGTACTTC | CASSISGTSYEQYF
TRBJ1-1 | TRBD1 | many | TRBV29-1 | TGCAGCGCCCGACAGGGTTCGAACACTGAAGCTTTCTTT | CSARQGSNTEAFF
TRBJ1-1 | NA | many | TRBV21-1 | TGTGCCAGCAGCAAAGAGAAGTTCGCGGCTGAAGCTTTCTTT | CASSKEKFAAEAFF
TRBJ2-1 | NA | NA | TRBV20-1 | TGCAGTGCTATTTTCCCGGGACCCAATGAGCAGTTCTTC | CSAIFPGPNEQFF
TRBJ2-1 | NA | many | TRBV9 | TGTGCCAGCAGCGTAGAGGCTCGTAGTGAGCAGTTCTTC | CASSVEARSEQFF
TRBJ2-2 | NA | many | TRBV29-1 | TGCAGCGTGAGGAGAGACAGGACCGGGGAGCTGTTTTTT | CSVRRDRTGELFF
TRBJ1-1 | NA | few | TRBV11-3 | TGTGCCAGCAGCTTTGGGGGAGCAGGTGAAGCTTTCTTT | CASSFGGAGEAFF
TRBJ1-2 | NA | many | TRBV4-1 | TGCGCCAGCAGCCAAATCTCACCAGGCCCAGGGTATGGCTACACCTTC | CASSQISPGPGYGYTF
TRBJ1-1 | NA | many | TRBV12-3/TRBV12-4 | TGTGCCAGCAGTTTAGTTGGGGAGATGAACACTGAAGCTTTCTTT | CASSLVGEMNTEAFF
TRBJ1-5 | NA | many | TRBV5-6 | TGTGCCAGCAGCTTGGGGTGGGGGCAAAACAATCAGCCCCAGCATTTT | CASSLGWGQNNQPQHF
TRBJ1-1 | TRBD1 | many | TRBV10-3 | TGTGCCATCAGTGCATGGACAGGGCAGGGAACTGAAGCTTTCTTT | CAISAWTGQGTEAFF
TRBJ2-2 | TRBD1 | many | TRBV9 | TGTGCCAGCAGCGGAGGGACAGGGTACGGCGGGGAGCTGTTTTTT | CASSGGTGYGGELFF
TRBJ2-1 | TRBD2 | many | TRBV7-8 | TGTGCCAGCAGCCTTAGCGGGGGGGGCACCTACAATGAGCAGTTCTTC | CASSLSGGGTYNEQFF
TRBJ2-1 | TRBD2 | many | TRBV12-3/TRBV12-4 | TGTGCCAGCAGTTTAAGACTAGCTCTAGGGTTC | CASSLRLALGF
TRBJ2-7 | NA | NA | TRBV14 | TGTGCCAGCAGCCCCGTTGGGACGCAAGCCTACGAGCAGTACTTC | CASSPVGTQAYEQYF
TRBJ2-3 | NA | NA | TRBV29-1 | TGCAGCGTTGAAGATCTCGGGACGGTCACAGATACGCAGTATTTT | CSVEDLGTVTDTQYF
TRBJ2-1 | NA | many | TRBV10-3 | TGTGCCACCCTTCCCCAGGGAGCTAGCTTCTACAATGAGCAGTTCTTC | CATLPQGASFYNEQFF
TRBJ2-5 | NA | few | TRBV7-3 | TGTGCCAGCAGCTTAAACGCGGGGCTCGAGGAGACCCAGTACTTC | CASSLNAGLEETQYF
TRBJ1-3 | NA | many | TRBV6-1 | TGTGCCAGCAGTAGAGGGTTCTCTGGAAACACCATATATTTT | CASSRGFSGNTIYF
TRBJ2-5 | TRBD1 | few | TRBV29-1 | TGCAGCGTCCAGGGACAGGGTCGAGAGACCCAGTACTTC | CSVQGQGRETQYF
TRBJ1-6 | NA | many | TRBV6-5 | TGTGCCAGCAGTTACGAGACAGTTAATTCACCCCTCCACTTT | CASSYETVNSPLHF
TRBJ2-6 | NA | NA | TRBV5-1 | TGCGCCAGCAGCTTGACCGGACAAATAGGGAGCGGGGCCAACGTCCTGACTTTC | CASSLTGQIGSGANVLTF
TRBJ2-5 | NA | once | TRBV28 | TGTGCCAGCCGGAGGGACAGCCCCCCGTGCTTC | CASRRDSPPCF
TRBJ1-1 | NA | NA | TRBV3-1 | TGTGCCAGCAGCCAAACCAGGAACACTGAAGCTTTCTTT | CASSQTRNTEAFF
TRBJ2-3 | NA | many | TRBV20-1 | TGCAGTTCACTAGACGGGGTTGGCACAGATACGCAGTATTTT | CSSLDGVGTDTQYF
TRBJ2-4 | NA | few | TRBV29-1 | TGCAGCGCCCGGACAGACGAAAACATTCAGTACTTC | CSARTDENIQYF
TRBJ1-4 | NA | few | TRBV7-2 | TGTGCCAGCAGCCCGGACAGCTCAACTAATGAAAAACTGTTTTTT | CASSPDSSTNEKLFF
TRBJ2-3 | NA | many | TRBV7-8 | TGTGCCAGCAGCTTAGAGGGAGGTGGTTTTGTGAGGCAGTATTTT | CASSLEGGGFVRQYF
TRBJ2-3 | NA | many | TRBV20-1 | TGCAGTGCCAATAGGGGCGGCACAGATACGCAGTATTTT | CSANRGGTDTQYF
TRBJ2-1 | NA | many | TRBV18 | TGTGCCAGCTCACCAGATCTGAATGAGCAGTTCTTC | CASSPDLNEQFF
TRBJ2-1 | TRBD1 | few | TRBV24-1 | TGTGCCACAAACACAGGGGCAGGTAATGAGCAGTTCTTC | CATNTGAGNEQFF
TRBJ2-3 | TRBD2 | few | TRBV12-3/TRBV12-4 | TGTGCCAGCAGTGTAGGCCGACTAGCGGGAGTGGCTGGGACAGATACGCAGTATTTT | CASSVGRLAGVAGTDTQYF
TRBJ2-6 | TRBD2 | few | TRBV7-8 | TGTGCCAGCAGCTTAGGACTAGCGGGGGGTGGGGCCAACGTCCTGACTTTC | CASSLGLAGGGANVLTF
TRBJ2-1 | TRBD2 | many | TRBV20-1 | TGCAGTGCTAACAGCGGGAGAGTCTACAATGAGCAGTTCTTC | CSANSGRVYNEQFF
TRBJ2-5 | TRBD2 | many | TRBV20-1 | TGCAGTGCTCAAGCGGGAGGGAGGGAGACCCAGTACTTC | CSAQAGGRETQYF
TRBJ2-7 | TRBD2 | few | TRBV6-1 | TGTGCCAGCAAACTAGCGGGGGGCCCAGCCTACGAGCAGTACTTC | CASKLAGGPAYEQYF
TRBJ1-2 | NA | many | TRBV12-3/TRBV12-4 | TGTGCCAGCAGTTTTGCGGCCCACTATGGCTACACCTTC | CASSFAAHYGYTF
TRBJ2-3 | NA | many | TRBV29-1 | TGCAGCGTTCTCCCACCGGGACCCCAGCTTCCTATGGGGAACACAGATACGCAGTATTTT | CSVLPPGPQLPMGNTDTQYF
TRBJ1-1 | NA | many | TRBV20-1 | TGCAGTGCCCCCTCCCCGCCAGGACTTGAAGCTTTCTTT | CSAPSPPGLEAFF
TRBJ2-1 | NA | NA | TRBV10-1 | TGCGCCAGCAGTGAGTCTCTGACAGGAGGGACCCCTGGCGATGAGCAGTTCTTC | CASSESLTGGTPGDEQFF
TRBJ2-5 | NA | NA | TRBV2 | TGTGCCAGCAGTGATAGAGGGCTAGTAATCGAAGAGACCCAGTACTTC | CASSDRGLVIEETQYF
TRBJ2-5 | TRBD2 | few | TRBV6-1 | TGTGCCAGCAGTGAGACTAGCGCTGGGGTTTTGACCCAGTACTTC | CASSETSAGVLTQYF
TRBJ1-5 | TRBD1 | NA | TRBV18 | TGTGCCAGCTCACCGGGGTCGACAGGGGTAAATCAGCCCCAGCATTTT | CASSPGSTGVNQPQHF
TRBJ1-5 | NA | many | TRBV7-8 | TGTGCCAGCAGCCTCGGGACGGCAAGCAATCAGCCCCAGCATTTT | CASSLGTASNQPQHF
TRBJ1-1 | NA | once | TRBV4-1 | TGCGCCAGCAGCCAAGTCGTGCGTGTGAACACTGAAGCTTTCTTT | CASSQVVRVNTEAFF
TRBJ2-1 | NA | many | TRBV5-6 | TGTGCCAGCAGCCCTTTGGGGGAAGTGAACTACAATGAGCAGTTCTTC | CASSPLGEVNYNEQFF
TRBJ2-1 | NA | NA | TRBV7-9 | TGTGCCAGCAGCTTATGGGGCGGGTCCTACAATGAGCAGTTCTTC | CASSLWGGSYNEQFF
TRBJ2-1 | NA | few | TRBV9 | TGTGCCAGCAGCGTAGCAGGGCTAGCCTACAATGAGCAGTTCTTC | CASSVAGLAYNEQFF
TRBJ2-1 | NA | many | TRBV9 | TGTGCCAGCAGCGTAGCTTCCGCCCCCAGCTTCGACGGCAATGAGCAGTTCTTC | CASSVASAPSFDGNEQFF
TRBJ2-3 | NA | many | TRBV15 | TGTGCCACCTCCCACGAGGGGGCAGATACGCAGTATTTT | CATSHEGADTQYF
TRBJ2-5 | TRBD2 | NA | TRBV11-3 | TGTGCCAGCAGCTTAAGGTTTGCTAGCGGGAGCGAAAAGACCCAGTACTTC | CASSLRFASGSEKTQYF
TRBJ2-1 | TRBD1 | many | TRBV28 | TGTGCCAGCAGTAACCCCGGGCAGGGGGTCAATGAGCAGTTCTTC | CASSNPGQGVNEQFF